These T cell receptor beta chains were read from a single sample in a study of CD8+CD57+ T cells in acquired aplastic anemia. Each CDR3 protein gets one entry after TCRdb re-called the reads with MiXCR. The sample includes around 50,000 distinct CDR3 sequences, 70% to 80% of them seen just once. The sample consisted of sorted CD4+, CD8+, or CD8+CD57+ T cells (not recorded which) from PBMCs. The receptors originated from a human donor in good health, serving as a control. CDR3s include the opening cysteine and the closing phenylalanine or tryptophan. Each record gives: clone size, V gene, D gene, J gene, CDR3 protein, CDR3 DNA. The D gene is left open where the match is weak. Expanded clones are given a class, and other clones once, few, many or no size at all.

-,TRBV2,-,TRBJ2-3,CASSQGLPTDTQYF,TGTGCCAGCAGTCAGGGACTGCCCACAGATACGCAGTATTTT
-,TRBV20-1,TRBD2,TRBJ2-3,CSASFAGGYTDTQYF,TGCAGTGCTAGTTTCGCGGGGGGTTACACAGATACGCAGTATTTT
-,TRBV10-3,TRBD1,TRBJ1-2,CAISMGQARGYTF,TGTGCCATCAGTATGGGACAGGCCCGGGGCTACACCTTC
-,TRBV6-4,-,TRBJ2-7,CASSDNPGPAYEQYF,TGTGCCAGCAGTGACAATCCTGGTCCTGCCTACGAGCAGTACTTC
-,TRBV10-1,TRBD2,TRBJ2-7,CASNLRLAGGPGPYEQYF,TGCGCCAGCAACCTTAGACTAGCGGGGGGGCCGGGCCCCTACGAGCAGTACTTC
-,TRBV29-1,TRBD1,TRBJ1-1,CSAGQELNTEAFF,TGCAGCGCCGGACAGGAACTGAACACTGAAGCTTTCTTT
-,TRBV2,-,TRBJ1-1,CASSEAPRLGEAFF,TGTGCCAGCAGTGAAGCGCCAAGGTTGGGTGAAGCTTTCTTT
few,TRBV4-3,TRBD1,TRBJ2-7,CASSQYRTGYEQYF,TGCGCCAGCAGCCAATACCGGACAGGATACGAGCAGTACTTC
-,TRBV5-1,TRBD1,TRBJ1-2,CASSLDRGHGGYTF,TGCGCCAGCAGCTTGGACAGGGGGCACGGTGGCTACACCTTC
few,TRBV7-9,TRBD2,TRBJ2-1,CASRNSGANEQFF,TGTGCCAGCAGGAATAGCGGGGCCAATGAGCAGTTCTTC
few,TRBV19,-,TRBJ1-1,CASNPGGENTEAFF,TGTGCCAGTAACCCGGGAGGCGAGAACACTGAAGCTTTCTTT
-,TRBV29-1,-,TRBJ2-7,CSVADESYEQYF,TGCAGCGTTGCCGATGAGTCCTACGAGCAGTACTTC
-,TRBV7-8,-,TRBJ1-2,CASSFRVSDYGYTF,TGTGCCAGCAGCTTTAGGGTGTCGGACTATGGCTACACCTTC
-,TRBV15,-,TRBJ1-2,CATSRDRRSYGYTF,TGTGCCACCAGCAGAGATCGGCGCAGCTATGGCTACACCTTC
-,TRBV7-2,-,TRBJ2-7,CASSLTPGHYEQYF,TGTGCCAGCAGCTTAACGCCGGGACACTACGAGCAGTACTTC
-,TRBV20-1,TRBD1,TRBJ2-7,CSARTGTGITYEQYF,TGCAGTGCTAGAACCGGGACAGGGATTACCTACGAGCAGTACTTC
many,TRBV30,-,TRBJ2-7,CAWSSGHLDEQYF,TGTGCCTGGAGCTCCGGACATCTCGACGAGCAGTACTTC
many,TRBV27,-,TRBJ2-7,CASSPNPAYEQYF,TGTGCCAGCAGCCCCAACCCCGCTTACGAGCAGTACTTC
-,TRBV7-8,-,TRBJ1-1,CASSFAGLGNTEAFF,TGTGCCAGCAGCTTCGCCGGACTAGGGAACACTGAAGCTTTCTTT
many,TRBV20-1,TRBD1,TRBJ1-1,CSAAGTGGGILGTEAFF,TGCAGTGCGGCCGGGACAGGGGGCGGGATATTGGGCACTGAAGCTTTCTTT
few,TRBV10-3,-,TRBJ1-1,CAISVGGITEAFF,TGTGCCATCAGTGTAGGGGGTATCACTGAAGCTTTCTTT
medium-sized,TRBV2,-,TRBJ2-1,CASKSALTDNEQFF,TGTGCCAGCAAGTCGGCCCTCACGGATAATGAGCAGTTCTTC
-,TRBV6-1,-,TRBJ1-5,CASTTGLHQPQHF,TGTGCCAGCACCACAGGATTACATCAGCCCCAGCATTTT
-,TRBV7-2,-,TRBJ2-7,CASSLVGIYEQYF,TGTGCCAGCAGCTTAGTAGGGATCTACGAGCAGTACTTC
-,TRBV29-1,-,TRBJ1-1,CSVTLRTYDTEAFF,TGCAGCGTCACGCTCCGGACATATGATACTGAAGCTTTCTTT
-,TRBV2,TRBD2,TRBJ2-7,CASTDRLAGGAEQYF,TGTGCCAGCACTGATCGACTAGCGGGAGGGGCCGAGCAGTACTTC
-,TRBV10-1,TRBD1,TRBJ2-3,CASSESGAGGDTQYF,TGCGCCAGCAGTGAGTCGGGGGCAGGGGGAGATACGCAGTATTTT